Below are 11 T cell receptor beta chains sequenced from a single sample in a study of T cell responses to AZD1222 COVID-19 vaccine. TCRdb keeps only in-frame clones here, not all; method: immunoSEQ multiplex PCR. Of 100,000 to 150,000 clones listed, 91% are singletons. The source material was peripheral blood, sampled on day 0 of AZD1222 vaccination. These receptors came from an adult in good health.

This chain uses TRBV6-5 with TRBJ1-4; a weak D match, TRBD1 (5 bases). CDR1 and CDR2 from the germline V gene are MNHEY and SVGAGI. The CDR3 is 14 amino acids. V was cut by 2 bases and J by 8 bases, with 12 bases left in between. The CDR3 loop is CASSYPGTAEKLFF. The CDR3 DNA is TGTGCCAGCAGTTACCCCGGGACGGCAGAAAAACTGTTTTTT.

The chain joins TRBV24-1 to TRBJ1-2; D remains ambiguous. The CDR3 contains 14 residues. Trimming shortened V by 9 bases and J by 2 bases, and 15 bases separated the two germline ends. The germline CDR1 and CDR2 sequences are KGHDR and SFDVKD. The CDR3 DNA follows: TGTGCCACCCCCCGTAAGGGATTAAACTATGGCTACACCTTC. Translating gives CATPRKGLNYGYTF.

The CDR3 is CATSRKEKLFF. In DNA form, the CDR3 reads TGTGCCACCAGCAGGAAGGAAAAACTGTTTTTT. The J gene is TRBJ1-4, the V gene TRBV15; no clear D. Germline V gives CDR1 LNHNV, CDR2 YYDKDF (reference sequence). Trimming shortened V by 3 bases and J by 8 bases, and 4 bases separated the two germline ends. The CDR3 consists of 11 residues.

The chain couples TRBV10-3 to TRBJ2-5; 9 positions match TRBD1. Germline CDR1 and CDR2: ENHRY and SYGVKD. Trimming removed 2 bases from V and 5 bases from J; junction bases left unmatched: 6. CDR3 length: 15 residues. CDR3 nucleotides: TGTGCCATCAGTGAGCGAACAGGGGGCGACGAGACCCAGTACTTC. It translates to CAISERTGGDETQYF.

The chain joins TRBV25-1 to TRBJ2-3, with 8 bases that match TRBD2. V lost 0 bases, J lost 4 bases, and 12 bases stayed unmatched. The germline V gene encodes CDR1 MGHDK and CDR2 SYGVNS. The CDR3 covers 18 residues. CDR3 in amino acids: CASSEYQWGGRLADTQYF. Here the CDR3 DNA reads TGTGCCAGCAGTGAATATCAGTGGGGCGGGAGGTTGGCAGATACGCAGTATTTT.

The chain couples TRBV12-5 to TRBJ2-1, with 13 positions matching TRBD2. The V segment lost 0 bases and the J segment 8 bases; nucleotides outside the gene matches: 4. The CDR3 consists of 16 residues. Germline-derived CDR1 and CDR2 are LGHNT and FRNRAP. The CDR3 spells CASGLVLAGGGHEQFF. CDR3 bases: TGTGCTAGTGGTTTGGTACTAGCGGGAGGGGGCCATGAGCAGTTCTTC.

This chain links TRBV4-2 with TRBJ1-5; D is possibly TRBD1 (5 bases). The CDR3 is 15 residues long. Germline CDR1 is LGHNA and CDR2 is YNFKEQ. V lost 1 base to trimming and J lost 1 base, with 8 bases between them. CDR3 region: CASSQGRASNQPQHF. CDR3 coding DNA: TGTGCCAGCAGCCAAGGCAGGGCGAGCAATCAGCCCCAGCATTTT.

J is TRBJ2-7 and V is TRBV5-6, with D unresolved. The CDR3 is 14 amino acids. CDR1 is SGHDT, CDR2 YYEEEE, per germline. Trimming cost V 6 bases and J 0 bases, with 13 bases left between them. The CDR3 is CASTWDRVSYEQYF. DNA for the CDR3: TGTGCCAGCACCTGGGATAGGGTCTCCTACGAGCAGTACTTC.

The rearrangement joins TRBV5-6 to TRBJ1-2; 9 bases align to TRBD1. This CDR3 is built from 15 residues. Trimming took 4 bases from V and 4 from J; bases not matched to a gene: 8. CDR1 and CDR2 from the germline V gene are SGHDT and YYEEEE. CDR3 sequence (DNA): TGTGCCAGCAGCCAACCCGGGACAGGGTTCTATGGCTACACCTTC. Protein: CASSQPGTGFYGYTF.

The V call is TRBV18, the J call TRBJ1-1; D is possibly TRBD1 (5 bases). CDR1 is KGHSH and CDR2 is LQKENI in the germline V gene. The CDR3 is 15 residues long. Trimming stripped 3 bases from V and 1 base from J, with 12 bases between. Here the CDR3 DNA reads TGTGCCAGCTCACCGTCTGCAGGGAGGAACACTGAAGCTTTCTTT. Its protein product is CASSPSAGRNTEAFF.

V and J are TRBV15 and TRBJ2-1; a weak D match, TRBD2 (6 bases). Per germline, CDR1 LNHNV and CDR2 YYDKDF (reference sequence). V lost 4 bases and J lost 9, with 16 bases in between. This CDR3 has 14 amino acids. CDR3 region: CATSTGTFISEQFF. Here the CDR3 DNA reads TGTGCCACCAGCACAGGGACTTTTATCAGTGAGCAGTTCTTC.